One sample yielded the 8 T cell receptor beta chains listed below, sequenced in a study of PD-1 blockade in classical Hodgkin lymphoma. Noted time point: cycle 4 day 1 (C4D1), after less than 7 weeks of nivolumab. Relapse was seen in all patients after autologous stem cell transplantation, and brentuximab vedotin exposure was variable. With magnetic negative selection, CD4+ T cells were purified from PBMCs that had been thawed. Measured with immunoSEQ multiplex PCR; TCRdb has only the in-frame clones, and not every one. The sample contains under 25,000 clones, under 75% of which appear only once. The input for sequencing was CD4+ T cells from blood, taken before the fourth cycle of nivolumab. The receptors stem from a human donor with classical Hodgkin lymphoma.

The rearrangement links TRBV5-5 to TRBJ2-7; tentative D call: TRBD1 (5 bases). Trimming pared 0 bases from V and 6 bases from J, leaving 7 bases between. This CDR3 comprises 12 residues. CDR1 is SGHKS, CDR2 YYEKEE, per germline (reference sequence). In DNA, the CDR3 is TGTGCCAGCAGCTTGGAAGGGGTCGAGCAGTACTTC. Amino acid sequence: CASSLEGVEQYF.

The J gene is TRBJ1-5, the V gene TRBV28; D unresolved. Between the trimmed V and J ends, which lost 7 bases and 4 bases, there was a span of 17 bases. The CDR3 sequence is 15 residues long. Germline V CDR1 and CDR2: MDHEN, SYDVKM. The CDR3 DNA is TGTGCCAGCACCATAGGACGGTCCTCTAATCAGCCCCAGCATTTT. Its translation: CASTIGRSSNQPQHF.

The V gene is TRBV7-2, the J gene TRBJ2-6; D is unresolved. The CDR3 extends over 13 amino acids. Germline V CDR1 and CDR2: SGHTA, FQGNSA. The CDR3 region has the DNA TGTGCGACCGATCCTTCTGGGGCCAACGTCCTGACTTTC. This sequence encodes CATDPSGANVLTF. The complete variable domain, with remaining parts taken from reference TRBV7-2 and TRBJ2-6, reads GAGVSQSPSNKVTEKGKDVELRCDPISGHTALYWYRQSLGQGLEFLIYFQGNSAPDKSGLPSDRFSAERTGGSVSTLTIQRTQQEDSAVYLCATDPSGANVLTFGAGSRLTVL.

The gene calls are TRBV7-2 and TRBJ1-1; tentatively, D is TRBD1 (5 bases). V lost 5 bases and J lost 1, with 14 bases in between. Germline CDR1 is SGHTA and CDR2 is FQGNSA. The CDR3 contains 15 residues. CDR3 in amino acids: CASSLQGGGNTEAFF. In DNA form, the CDR3 reads TGTGCCAGCAGCCTCCAGGGTGGGGGGAACACTGAAGCTTTCTTT. Looking up the rest from reference TRBV7-2 and TRBJ1-1 gives the full variable domain: GAGVSQSPSNKVTEKGKDVELRCDPISGHTALYWYRQSLGQGLEFLIYFQGNSAPDKSGLPSDRFSAERTGGSVSTLTIQRTQQEDSAVYLCASSLQGGGNTEAFFGQGTRLTVV.

The chain recombines TRBV4-1 with TRBJ2-1, with D unclear. The CDR3 consists of 18 residues. The V gene lost 1 base and the J gene lost 5 bases, with 21 bases spanning the gap. Germline CDR1 is MGHRA and CDR2 is YSYEKL. Here the CDR3 DNA reads TGCGCCAGCAGCCAAGGGATTCTAAAAAGACAATTGGACAATGAGCAGTTCTTC. Translation: CASSQGILKRQLDNEQFF.

This sequence joins TRBV10-3 and TRBJ1-1; 10 bases match TRBD1. Germline CDR1 and CDR2: ENHRY and SYGVKD. The CDR3 consists of 19 residues. V shed 0 bases, J shed 4 bases, and the junction held 14 bases outside the gene matches. Here the CDR3 DNA reads TGTGCCATCAGTGAGTCGAGGGCGGGGACAGGGGCGCGGGGCACTGAAGCTTTCTTT. Translation gives CAISESRAGTGARGTEAFF.

The chain recombines TRBV18 with TRBJ1-4; 10 positions agree with TRBD1. Per germline, CDR1 KGHSH and CDR2 LQKENI. The CDR3 covers 18 residues. The junction had 12 bases not matched to a gene; V was cut back by 3 bases and J by 5 bases. The CDR3 DNA sequence: TGTGCCAGCTCACCGAGAAGCGGGACAGGGGCCCCGAATGAAAAACTGTTTTTT. Its protein product is CASSPRSGTGAPNEKLFF. The full variable domain, rest sourced from reference TRBV18 and TRBJ1-4, is NAGVMQNPRHLVRRRGQEARLRCSPMKGHSHVYWYRQLPEEGLKFMVYLQKENIIDESGMPKERFSAEFPKEGPSILRIQQVVRGDSAAYFCASSPRSGTGAPNEKLFFGSGTQLSVL.

V gene TRBV4-3 combines with J gene TRBJ2-4; 7 bases map to TRBD1. The CDR3 is made up of 18 amino acids. V trimming: 0 bases; J trimming: 0 bases; junction bases outside the gene matches: 8. Germline values: CDR1 LGHNA, CDR2 YSLEER. CDR3 nucleotides: TGCGCCAGCAGCCAAGAGATTTGGGACAGACTAGCCAAAAACATTCAGTACTTC. This encodes CASSQEIWDRLAKNIQYF.